These T cell receptor beta chains were read from a single sample in a study of blood T cell repertoires in COVID-19. The table came from immunoSEQ multiplex PCR; TCRdb's copy has only in-frame clones and leaves some out. The table includes 180,000 or so clones, more than 75% detected once. Sequenced: PBMCs or T cells enriched from blood (not recorded which). These receptors were collected from a man in his forties or fifties with acute COVID-19. The CDR3 runs from the conserved cysteine through the conserved F or W. The D gene is left open where the match is weak. The size of a clone is reported for some rows only, either as once, few or many, or as a class for expanded clones.

CASSQEIHYGYTF | TGCGCCAGCAGCCAAGAGATACACTATGGCTACACCTTC | TRBV5-1 | - | TRBJ1-2 | -
CASSPVRLEFNEQFF | TGTGCCAGCAGCCCCGTACGCCTAGAATTCAATGAGCAGTTCTTC | TRBV7-3 | - | TRBJ2-1 | -
CASSRTVTRTAGELFF | TGTGCCAGCAGCCGAACAGTGACTAGGACGGCCGGGGAGCTGTTTTTT | TRBV7-6 | - | TRBJ2-2 | -
CASSPAPGQGGADTQYF | TGTGCCAGCAGCCCAGCCCCGGGACAGGGTGGGGCAGATACGCAGTATTTT | TRBV7-2 | - | TRBJ2-3 | TRBD1
CASSLTGVPEAFF | TGTGCCAGCAGCCTGACAGGAGTGCCAGAAGCTTTCTTT | TRBV11-1 | - | TRBJ1-1 | -
CASSPSRVLRTDTQYF | TGTGCCAGCAGCCCCTCGAGAGTCCTACGGACAGATACGCAGTATTTT | TRBV14 | - | TRBJ2-3 | -
CASSQEIAGEVSYNEQFF | TGCGCCAGCAGCCAAGAAATCGCGGGGGAGGTCTCCTACAATGAGCAGTTCTTC | TRBV4-3 | - | TRBJ2-1 | TRBD2
CASTLSSAYEQYF | TGTGCCAGCACCCTAAGTTCGGCCTACGAGCAGTACTTC | TRBV12-3/TRBV12-4 | - | TRBJ2-7 | -
CASSHGLTDTQYF | TGCGCCAGCAGTCATGGACTGACAGATACGCAGTATTTT | TRBV23-1 | - | TRBJ2-3 | -
CASSFVAGEGEQYF | TGTGCCAGCAGCTTCGTCGCAGGGGAGGGGGAGCAGTACTTC | TRBV3-1/TRBV3-2 | - | TRBJ2-7 | -
CASSSALLAQETQYF | TGTGCCAGCAGCTCCGCCCTACTAGCGCAAGAGACCCAGTACTTC | TRBV7-2 | - | TRBJ2-5 | TRBD2
CSASWGGSGNTIYF | TGCAGTGCCTCTTGGGGGGGATCTGGAAACACCATATATTTT | TRBV29-1 | - | TRBJ1-3 | -
CASSRGSYNEQFF | TGTGCCAGTAGTCGAGGATCCTACAATGAGCAGTTCTTC | TRBV19 | - | TRBJ2-1 | -
CASSQPHVTNTEAFF | TGCGCCAGCAGCCAGCCACACGTAACCAACACTGAAGCTTTCTTT | TRBV4-1 | - | TRBJ1-1 | -
CASRRTGVQPQHF | TGTGCCAGCAGACGGACAGGGGTACAGCCCCAGCATTTT | TRBV28 | - | TRBJ1-5 | TRBD1
CASSFSRGEVQETQYF | TGTGCCAGCAGCTTTTCCCGTGGGGAGGTCCAAGAGACCCAGTACTTC | TRBV5-4 | - | TRBJ2-5 | -
CASSQGYFGGTYEQYF | TGTGCCAGCAGCCAAGGATATTTCGGGGGGACCTACGAGCAGTACTTC | TRBV4-2 | once | TRBJ2-7 | TRBD2
CASSPGHGDEKLFF | TGCGCCAGCAGCCCGGGTCACGGGGATGAAAAACTGTTTTTT | TRBV5-1 | - | TRBJ1-4 | -
CASSLGGQGEAFF | TGTGCCAGCAGCTTGGGGGGACAGGGTGAAGCTTTCTTT | TRBV5-4 | - | TRBJ1-1 | TRBD1
CASSQDRGASYEQYF | TGCGCCAGCAGCCAAGACCGCGGGGCCTCCTACGAGCAGTACTTC | TRBV4-3 | once | TRBJ2-7 | -
CSVEAGVKEKLFF | TGCAGCGTTGAGGCAGGGGTCAAAGAAAAACTGTTTTTT | TRBV29-1 | - | TRBJ1-4 | -
CASSLGDGDWVF | TGTGCCAGCAGCTTAGGGGACGGGGATTGGGTCTTC | TRBV13 | few | TRBJ2-1 | -
CASSPGAGQPQHF | TGTGCCAGTAGCCCAGGGGCCGGTCAGCCCCAGCATTTT | TRBV19 | - | TRBJ1-5 | -
CAIEEDRGRRYTF | TGTGCCATCGAGGAGGACAGGGGGCGTCGCTACACCTTC | TRBV10-3 | - | TRBJ1-2 | TRBD1
CASSPSGQETQYF | TGTGCCAGCAGTCCTAGCGGGCAAGAGACCCAGTACTTC | TRBV6-4 | - | TRBJ2-5 | TRBD2
CASSLGGTVYNEQFF | TGTGCCAGCAGTTTAGGAGGGACCGTATACAATGAGCAGTTCTTC | TRBV28 | - | TRBJ2-1 | -
CASSQGQGRGEKLFF | TGTGCCAGCAGCCAGGGACAGGGGCGTGGGGAAAAACTGTTTTTT | TRBV7-9 | - | TRBJ1-4 | TRBD1
CASSQRPPGQGRYEQYF | TGTGCCAGCAGCCAAAGACCCCCGGGACAGGGACGCTACGAGCAGTACTTC | TRBV14 | - | TRBJ2-7 | TRBD1
CASSPALGQYTEAFF | TGTGCCAGCTCACCAGCGTTGGGACAGTACACTGAAGCTTTCTTT | TRBV18 | - | TRBJ1-1 | TRBD1
CSWGDQETQYF | TGCAGCTGGGGGGACCAAGAGACCCAGTACTTC | TRBV29-1 | - | TRBJ2-5 | -
CASSSLAGGGEQYF | TGTGCCAGCAGCTCACTAGCGGGAGGGGGCGAGCAGTACTTC | TRBV7-9 | once | TRBJ2-7 | TRBD2
CASTLGNQGNEAFF | TGTGCCAGCACCCTGGGGAACCAGGGAAATGAAGCTTTCTTT | TRBV6-5 | - | TRBJ1-1 | -
CASSTVAASYEQYF | TGTGCCAGTAGTACGGTAGCGGCCTCCTACGAGCAGTACTTC | TRBV19 | - | TRBJ2-7 | -